The 13 T cell receptor beta chains presented below share a single source sample, sequenced in a study of blood T cell repertoires in COVID-19. The table came from immunoSEQ multiplex PCR; TCRdb's copy has only in-frame clones and leaves some out. Of around 200,000 clones listed, around three quarters are singletons. Sequences were obtained from peripheral blood. All receptors come from a woman between 70 and 85 years old with acute or convalescent COVID-19.

This chain connects TRBV6-5 to TRBJ1-5; TRBD1 aligns across 9 bases. The V gene end was trimmed by 2 bases and the J gene end by 6 bases; junction bases not matched to a gene: 5. CDR1 is MNHEY, CDR2 SVGAGI, per germline. The CDR3 spans 15 residues. The CDR3 bases are TGTGCCAGCAGTTACAGGGGACAGGGAAGTCAGCCCCAGCATTTT. This translates into CASSYRGQGSQPQHF.

V and J are TRBV10-3 and TRBJ2-7; TRBD1 is a possible D gene (6 bases). This CDR3 comprises 16 residues. The germline V and J ends were trimmed by 3 bases and 4 bases, with 19 bases remaining between them. Germline lookup yields CDR1 ENHRY and CDR2 SYGVKD. CDR3 loop: CAISDPTGKIKYEQYF. For the CDR3, the DNA is TGTGCCATCAGTGACCCGACAGGAAAAATTAAGTACGAGCAGTACTTC.

The J gene is TRBJ2-7, the V gene TRBV12-2; the table's D call TRBD1 went unverified against the DNA. TRBV12-2 is a pseudogene locus. The CDR3 extends over 14 amino acids. CDR3 sequence (DNA): TGTGCAAGTCGCCCCCAGGACAAGGTGCGCGAGCAGTACTTC. Translating it yields CASRPQDKVREQYF.

This clone was observed many times. The chain couples TRBV14 to TRBJ1-1, with TRBD1 identical over 7 bases. The CDR3 is made up of 13 amino acids. Trimming at V came to 4 bases and at J to 5 bases, leaving 4 bases not matched to a gene. In germline, CDR1 is SGHDN, CDR2 FVKESK. CDR3 DNA sequence: TGTGCCAGCAGCCCAACAGGGGTTACTGAAGCTTTCTTT. Residues: CASSPTGVTEAFF.

Of note for this clone: Within the sample, other DNA sequences also encode this same CDR3. The CDR3 loop reads CASSVEQGTEAFF. The CDR3 region has the DNA TGTGCCAGCAGCGTAGAACAGGGCACTGAAGCTTTCTTT. V gene TRBV9 combines with J gene TRBJ1-1, with D possibly TRBD1 on 6 matching bases. Germline-derived CDR1 and CDR2 are SGDLS and YYNGEE. The length of the CDR3 is 13 residues. With 0 bases removed from V and 4 bases from J, the gap between germline ends came to 7 bases.

J is TRBJ1-4 and V is TRBV28; D not resolved. In germline, CDR1 is MDHEN, CDR2 SYDVKM. This CDR3 is 15 amino acids long. The germline V and J ends were trimmed by 5 bases and 3 bases, with 13 bases remaining between them. The CDR3 reads CASSPPGGANEKLFF. The DNA of the CDR3 is TGTGCCAGCAGTCCCCCCGGCGGGGCTAATGAAAAACTGTTTTTT.

This clone has a single count. The V call is TRBV5-1, the J call TRBJ1-1, with D maybe TRBD1 (5 bases). Trimming took off 3 bases at V and 1 base at J, with 13 bases between the two ends. Looked up from germline, CDR1 is SGHRS and CDR2 is YFSETQ. This CDR3 has 15 residues. DNA for the CDR3: TGCGCCAGCAGCTCCCCACAGGCGTCGAACACTGAAGCTTTCTTT. Protein sequence: CASSSPQASNTEAFF.

This clone has more than one count but fewer than ten. The genes are TRBV5-1 and TRBJ2-7; possibly TRBD1 for D (5 bases). CDR3 length: 16 amino acids. CDR1 is SGHRS and CDR2 is YFSETQ in the germline V gene. The V gene lost 2 bases and the J gene lost 0 bases, with 15 bases spanning the gap. Written as DNA, the CDR3 is TGCGCCAGCAGCTTAGGCGGACACGCCACCTCCTACGAGCAGTACTTC. It specifies CASSLGGHATSYEQYF.

The V call is TRBV6-5, the J call TRBJ1-4; no firm D call. This CDR3 comprises 14 residues. CDR1 MNHEY and CDR2 SVGAGI come from the germline V gene. V was shortened by 7 bases and J by 0 bases, with 9 bases between the two germline ends. CDR3 in DNA: TGTGCCAGCACCTCAGGCACAACTAATGAAAAACTGTTTTTT. Protein product: CASTSGTTNEKLFF.

The chain recombines TRBV5-4 with TRBJ2-7; a weak D match, TRBD2 (5 bases). Trimming left V 4 bases short and J 0 bases short, with 11 bases between. Germline V gives CDR1 SGHNT, CDR2 YYREEE (reference sequence). CDR3 length: 14 residues. Here the CDR3 DNA reads TGTGCCAGCAGCCGGGGAGTGGTCTCCTACGAGCAGTACTTC. Its protein is CASSRGVVSYEQYF.

This clone was found a few times. V and J are TRBV11-3 and TRBJ1-6; D is undetermined. The CDR3 spans 13 residues. Germline V lookup: CDR1 SGHNT, CDR2 YENEEA. V shed 1 base and J shed 8 bases, with 6 bases lying between them. The CDR3 reads CASSLAPDSPLHF. The CDR3 DNA reads as TGTGCCAGCAGCTTAGCCCCGGATTCACCCCTCCACTTT.

The chain carries TRBV10-1 and TRBJ2-3; perhaps TRBD1 as D (5 bases). This CDR3 region has 15 residues. Deletions cut 3 bases from V and 6 bases from J, with 16 bases between. Germline V lookup: CDR1 WNHNN, CDR2 SYGVQD (reference sequence). The CDR3 bases are TGCGCCAGCAGTGAAGGGGCAGGGATGGGCGATACGCAGTATTTT. This sequence encodes CASSEGAGMGDTQYF.

The chain recombines TRBV19 with TRBJ1-2, with unresolved D. Trimming left V 7 bases short and J 3 bases short, with 9 bases between. Germline CDR1 reads LNHDA; CDR2 reads SQIVND (reference sequence). The CDR3 covers 12 residues. The DNA of the CDR3 is TGTGCCAGTATCAGCGTCGACTATGGCTACACCTTC. Translation gives CASISVDYGYTF.